This T cell receptor beta chain was obtained from a study of cytomegalovirus exposure and HLA in healthy donors. Study-wide findings and caveats: A later analysis reportedly identified an Asian-associated ancestry cluster as carrying fewer N-insertions than the approximately 670-donor mean.

Points on this clone: The antigen is unknown. Other DNA sequences in the sample encode the same CDR3.

Primers: 60 Vbeta forward and 13 Jbeta reverse. Sequenced by immunoSEQ multiplex PCR; TCRdb stores in-frame clones only, minus some. The profile shows some 190,000 clones, 75% to 90% of them singletons. Losses at the gene ends were 4 bases for V and 5 bases for J; bases not matched to a gene: 2. The V gene's germline CDR1 is SGHNT and CDR2 YYREEE (reference sequence). The CDR3 loop spans 14 amino acids. Sequenced input: PBMCs. The clonotype comes from a boy younger than 10 in good health and CMV-seronegative. The genes are TRBV5-4 and TRBJ2-3; 12 bases fit TRBD2. This CDR3 is CASSLGLAGDTQYF. CDR3 nucleotides: TGTGCCAGCAGCCTGGGACTAGCGGGAGATACGCAGTATTTT.